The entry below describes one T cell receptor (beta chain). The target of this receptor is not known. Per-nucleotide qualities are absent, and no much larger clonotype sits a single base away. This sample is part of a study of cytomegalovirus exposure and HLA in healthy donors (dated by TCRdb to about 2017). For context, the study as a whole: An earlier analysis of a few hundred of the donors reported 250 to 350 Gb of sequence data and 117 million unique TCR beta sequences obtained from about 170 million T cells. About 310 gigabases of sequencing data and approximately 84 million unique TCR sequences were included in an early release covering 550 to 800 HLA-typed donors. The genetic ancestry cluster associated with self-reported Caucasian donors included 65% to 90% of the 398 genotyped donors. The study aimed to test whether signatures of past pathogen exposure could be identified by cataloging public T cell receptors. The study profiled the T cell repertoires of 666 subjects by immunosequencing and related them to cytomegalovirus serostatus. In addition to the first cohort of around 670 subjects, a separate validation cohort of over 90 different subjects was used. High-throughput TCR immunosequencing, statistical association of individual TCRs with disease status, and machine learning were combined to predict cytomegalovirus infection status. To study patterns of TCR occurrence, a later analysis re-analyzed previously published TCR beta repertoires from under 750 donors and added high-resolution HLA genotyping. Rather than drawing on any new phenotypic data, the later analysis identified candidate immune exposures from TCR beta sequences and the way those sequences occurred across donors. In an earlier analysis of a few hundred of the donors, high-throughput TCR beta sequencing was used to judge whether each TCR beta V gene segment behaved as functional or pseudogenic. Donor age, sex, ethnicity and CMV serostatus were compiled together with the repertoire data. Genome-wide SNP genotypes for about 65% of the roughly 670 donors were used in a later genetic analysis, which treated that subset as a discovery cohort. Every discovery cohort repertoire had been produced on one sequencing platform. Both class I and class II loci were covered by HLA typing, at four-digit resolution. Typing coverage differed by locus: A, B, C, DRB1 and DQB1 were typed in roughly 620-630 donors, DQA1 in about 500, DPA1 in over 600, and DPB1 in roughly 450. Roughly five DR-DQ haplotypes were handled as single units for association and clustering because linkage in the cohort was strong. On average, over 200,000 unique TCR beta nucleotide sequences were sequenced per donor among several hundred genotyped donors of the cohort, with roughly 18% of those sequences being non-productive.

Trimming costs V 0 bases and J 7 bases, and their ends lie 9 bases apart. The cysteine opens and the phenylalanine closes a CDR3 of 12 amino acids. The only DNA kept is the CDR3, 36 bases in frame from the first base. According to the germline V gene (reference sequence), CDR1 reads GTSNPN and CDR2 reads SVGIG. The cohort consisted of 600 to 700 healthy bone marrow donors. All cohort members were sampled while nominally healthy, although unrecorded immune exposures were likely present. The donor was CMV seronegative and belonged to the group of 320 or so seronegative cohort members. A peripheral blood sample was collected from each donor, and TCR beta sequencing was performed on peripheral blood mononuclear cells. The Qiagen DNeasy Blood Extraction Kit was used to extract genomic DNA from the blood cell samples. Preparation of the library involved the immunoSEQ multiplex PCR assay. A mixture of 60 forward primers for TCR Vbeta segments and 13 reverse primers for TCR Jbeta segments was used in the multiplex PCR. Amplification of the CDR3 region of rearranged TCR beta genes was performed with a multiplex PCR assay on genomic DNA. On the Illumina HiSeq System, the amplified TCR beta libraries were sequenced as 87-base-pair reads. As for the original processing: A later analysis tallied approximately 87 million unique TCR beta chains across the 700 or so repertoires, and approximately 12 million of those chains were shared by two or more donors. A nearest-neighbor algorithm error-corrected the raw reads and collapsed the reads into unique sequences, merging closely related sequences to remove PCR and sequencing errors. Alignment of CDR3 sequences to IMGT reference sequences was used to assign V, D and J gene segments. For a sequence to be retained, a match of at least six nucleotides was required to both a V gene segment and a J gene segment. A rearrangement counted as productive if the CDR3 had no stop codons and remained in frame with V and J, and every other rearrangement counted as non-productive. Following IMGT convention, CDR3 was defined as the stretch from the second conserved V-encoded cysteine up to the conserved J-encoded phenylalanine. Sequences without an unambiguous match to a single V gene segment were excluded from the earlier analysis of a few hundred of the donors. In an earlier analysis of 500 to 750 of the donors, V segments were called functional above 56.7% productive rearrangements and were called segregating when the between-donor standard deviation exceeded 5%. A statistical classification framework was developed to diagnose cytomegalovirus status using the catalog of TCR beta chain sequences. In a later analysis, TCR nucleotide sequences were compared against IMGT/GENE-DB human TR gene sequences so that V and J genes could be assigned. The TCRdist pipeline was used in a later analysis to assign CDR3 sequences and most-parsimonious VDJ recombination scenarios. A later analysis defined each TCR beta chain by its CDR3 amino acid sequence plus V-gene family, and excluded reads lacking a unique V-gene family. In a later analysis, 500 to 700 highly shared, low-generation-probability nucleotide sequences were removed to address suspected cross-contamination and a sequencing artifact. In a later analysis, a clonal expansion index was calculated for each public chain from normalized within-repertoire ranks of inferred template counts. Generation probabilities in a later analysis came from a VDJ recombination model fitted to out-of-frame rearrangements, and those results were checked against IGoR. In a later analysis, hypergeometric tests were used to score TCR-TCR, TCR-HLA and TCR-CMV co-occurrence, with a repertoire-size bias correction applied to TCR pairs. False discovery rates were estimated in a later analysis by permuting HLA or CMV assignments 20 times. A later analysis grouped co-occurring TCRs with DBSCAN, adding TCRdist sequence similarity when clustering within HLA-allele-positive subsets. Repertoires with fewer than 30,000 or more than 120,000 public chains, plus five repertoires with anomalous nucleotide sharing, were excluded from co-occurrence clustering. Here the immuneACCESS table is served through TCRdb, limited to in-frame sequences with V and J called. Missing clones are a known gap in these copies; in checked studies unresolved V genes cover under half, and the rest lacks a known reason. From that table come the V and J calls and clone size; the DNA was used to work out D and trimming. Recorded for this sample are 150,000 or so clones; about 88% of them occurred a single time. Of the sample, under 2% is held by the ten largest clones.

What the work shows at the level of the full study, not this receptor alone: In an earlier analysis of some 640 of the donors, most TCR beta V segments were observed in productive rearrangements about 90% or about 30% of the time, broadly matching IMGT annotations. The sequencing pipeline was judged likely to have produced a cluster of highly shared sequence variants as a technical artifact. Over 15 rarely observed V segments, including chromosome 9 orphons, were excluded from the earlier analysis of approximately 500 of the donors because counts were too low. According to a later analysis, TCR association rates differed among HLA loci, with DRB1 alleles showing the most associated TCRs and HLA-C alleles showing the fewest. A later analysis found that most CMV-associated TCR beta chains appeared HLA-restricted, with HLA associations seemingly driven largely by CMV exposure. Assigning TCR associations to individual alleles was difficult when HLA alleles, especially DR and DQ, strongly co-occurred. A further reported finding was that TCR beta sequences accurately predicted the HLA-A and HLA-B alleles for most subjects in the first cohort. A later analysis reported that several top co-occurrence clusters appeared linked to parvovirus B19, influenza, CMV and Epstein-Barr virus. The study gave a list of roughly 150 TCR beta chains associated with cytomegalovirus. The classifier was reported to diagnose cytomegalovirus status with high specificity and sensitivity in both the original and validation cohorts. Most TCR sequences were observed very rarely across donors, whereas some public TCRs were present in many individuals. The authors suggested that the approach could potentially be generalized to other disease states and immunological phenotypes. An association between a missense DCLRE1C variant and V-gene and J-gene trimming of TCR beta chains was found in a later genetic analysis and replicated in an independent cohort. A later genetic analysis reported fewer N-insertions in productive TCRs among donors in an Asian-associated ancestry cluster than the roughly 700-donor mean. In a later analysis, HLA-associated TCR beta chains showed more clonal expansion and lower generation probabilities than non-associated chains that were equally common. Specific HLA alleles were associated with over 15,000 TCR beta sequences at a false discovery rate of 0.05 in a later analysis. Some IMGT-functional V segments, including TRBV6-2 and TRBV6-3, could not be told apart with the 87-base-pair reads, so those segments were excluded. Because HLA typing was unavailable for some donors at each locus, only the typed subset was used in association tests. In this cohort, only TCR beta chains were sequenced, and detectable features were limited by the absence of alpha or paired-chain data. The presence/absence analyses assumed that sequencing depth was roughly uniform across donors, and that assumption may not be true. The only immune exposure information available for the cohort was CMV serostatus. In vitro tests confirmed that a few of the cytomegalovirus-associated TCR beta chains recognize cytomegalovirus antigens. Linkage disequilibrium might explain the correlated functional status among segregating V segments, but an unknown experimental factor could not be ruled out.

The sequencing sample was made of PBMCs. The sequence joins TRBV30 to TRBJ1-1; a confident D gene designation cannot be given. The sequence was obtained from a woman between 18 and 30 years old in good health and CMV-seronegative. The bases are TGTGCCTGGAGTGTCCAGGCCGATGAAGCTTTCTTT. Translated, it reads CAWSVQADEAFF.